This entry lists 17 T cell receptor beta chains sequenced from one sample in a study of cytomegalovirus exposure and HLA in healthy donors. Use of 60 Vbeta and 13 Jbeta primers characterized the PCR. Clones were sequenced by immunoSEQ multiplex PCR, and TCRdb holds only the in-frame ones, with some missing. The sample includes over 150,000 clones, about 80% of them seen just once. Sequenced: PBMCs. The source of these receptors is a man over 45 in good health and CMV-seropositive.

The chain carries TRBV9 and TRBJ2-5, with D unresolved. The CDR3 runs 13 residues. V was pared by 3 bases and J by 2 bases, with 8 bases between. Germline CDR1 SGDLS, CDR2 YYNGEE. This chain's CDR3 is CASSGRSQETQYF. The CDR3 DNA is TGTGCCAGCAGCGGTCGGAGTCAAGAGACCCAGTACTTC.

The chain couples TRBV19 to TRBJ2-2, with unresolved D. The germline V and J ends were trimmed by 3 bases and 4 bases, with 9 bases remaining between them. The germline CDR1 and CDR2 sequences are LNHDA and SQIVND (reference sequence). There are 14 residues in the CDR3. The CDR3 DNA is TGTGCCAGTAGTATCCCCCCTCTCACCGGGGAGCTGTTTTTT. This translates into CASSIPPLTGELFF. Together with reference TRBV19 and TRBJ2-2, the CDR3 gives the full variable domain: DGGITQSPKYLFRKEGQNVTLSCEQNLNHDAMYWYRQDPGQGLRLIYYSQIVNDFQKGDIAEGYSVSREKKESFPLTVTSAQKNPTAFYLCASSIPPLTGELFFGEGSRLTVL.

A few counts support this clone. The chain combines TRBV4-1 with TRBJ2-7, with 8 nucleotides matching TRBD1. The CDR3 has 15 amino acids. V lost 3 bases to trimming and J lost 5 bases; unmatched junction nucleotides: 9. Germline V lookup: CDR1 MGHRA, CDR2 YSYEKL. The CDR3, as DNA: TGCGCCAGCAGCCAGGCGAACAGGGGGGTCGACGAGCAGTACTTC. Protein: CASSQANRGVDEQYF.

This rearrangement joins TRBV7-2 to TRBJ1-1; D gene uncertain. Germline lookup yields CDR1 SGHTA and CDR2 FQGNSA. V was clipped by 0 bases and J by 0 bases, with 5 bases between them. The CDR3 loop spans 14 amino acids. The CDR3 DNA follows: TGTGCCAGCAGCTTAGCTCAAATGAACACTGAAGCTTTCTTT. Translation gives CASSLAQMNTEAFF. Using reference TRBV7-2 and TRBJ1-1 for the parts outside the CDR3, the full variable domain is GAGVSQSPSNKVTEKGKDVELRCDPISGHTALYWYRQSLGQGLEFLIYFQGNSAPDKSGLPSDRFSAERTGGSVSTLTIQRTQQEDSAVYLCASSLAQMNTEAFFGQGTRLTVV.

The V and J genes are TRBV7-8 and TRBJ1-3, with 7 bases identical to TRBD1. Germline assignment: CDR1 SGHVS and CDR2 FQNEAQ. The CDR3 contains 15 residues. The J segment lost 4 bases and the V segment lost 6 bases, leaving 9 bases of the junction unmatched. CDR3 nucleotide sequence: TGTGCCAGCAGACTGGGGACAGCCATCGGAAACACCATATATTTT. Amino acid sequence: CASRLGTAIGNTIYF.

The chain carries TRBV18 and TRBJ1-4; weak D call: TRBD1 (6 bases). Germline-derived CDR1 and CDR2 are KGHSH and LQKENI. Trimming took off 3 bases at V and 5 bases at J, with 13 bases between the two ends. The CDR3 sequence is 15 residues long. The CDR3 DNA reads as TGTGCCAGCTCACCCCTCTCTCAGGGGAATGAAAAACTGTTTTTT. As protein: CASSPLSQGNEKLFF.

V usage is TRBV5-1 and J usage is TRBJ1-5; 11 bases agree with TRBD1. The CDR3 consists of 15 residues. V was pared by 4 bases and J by 6 bases, with 6 bases of the junction left unmatched. Germline V lookup: CDR1 SGHRS, CDR2 YFSETQ. In DNA, the CDR3 is TGCGCCAGCAGCCCCGGACAGGGGGCCATTCAGCCCCAGCATTTT. Protein sequence: CASSPGQGAIQPQHF.

This chain connects TRBV28 to TRBJ2-3; D may be TRBD2 (7 bases). The ends were cut back, 6 bases at V and 0 bases at J, with 19 bases in the middle. CDR1 and CDR2 (germline): MDHEN, SYDVKM. The CDR3 totals 17 residues. CDR3 residues: CASREIGRGPSTDTQYF. CDR3 in DNA: TGTGCCAGCAGAGAGATAGGGCGGGGGCCAAGCACAGATACGCAGTATTTT.

This clone was detected only a few times. The rearrangement uses TRBV4-3 and TRBJ1-1; D possibly corresponds to TRBD1 (5 bases). CDR3 size: 14 residues. CDR1 is LGHNA, CDR2 YSLEER, per germline. Trimming removed 0 bases from V and 5 bases from J, with 10 bases in between. This CDR3 is CASSQEQGLTEAFF. Written as DNA, the CDR3 is TGCGCCAGCAGCCAAGAGCAGGGTCTTACTGAAGCTTTCTTT.

The rearrangement joins TRBV4-2 to TRBJ2-7, with 7 bases aligning to TRBD1. Germline lookup yields CDR1 LGHNA and CDR2 YNFKEQ. The CDR3 is 14 amino acids. The trim removed 3 bases at V and 5 bases at J, leaving 7 bases unmatched. The CDR3 bases are TGTGCCAGCAGCCAGAGCAGGGGGTCTAACGAGCAGTACTTC. The encoded protein is CASSQSRGSNEQYF.

For the CDR3, the DNA is TGTGCCAGCAGCTTAGAGCAATATAATTCACCCCTCCACTTT. Translation: CASSLEQYNSPLHF. This chain joins TRBV7-9 and TRBJ1-6; no definite D call. Trimming removed 1 base at V and 4 bases at J, with 5 bases between. Per germline, CDR1 SEHNR and CDR2 FQNEAQ (reference sequence). This CDR3 contains 14 residues. Drawing the rest from reference TRBV7-9 and TRBJ1-6, the complete variable domain is DTGVSQNPRHKITKRGQNVTFRCDPISEHNRLYWYRQTLGQGPEFLTYFQNEAQLEKSRLLSDRFSAERPKGSFSTLEIQRTEQGDSAMYLCASSLEQYNSPLHFGNGTRLTVT.

The chain employs TRBV6-5 and TRBJ2-3; no clear D. The CDR3 has 12 amino acids. CDR1 is MNHEY and CDR2 is SVGAGI in the germline V gene. V shed 4 bases and J shed 6 bases, with 8 bases lying between them. The CDR3 sequence: CASSSPRDTQYF. The DNA of the CDR3 is TGTGCCAGCAGTTCACCGCGGGATACGCAGTATTTT.

The chain uses TRBV19 and TRBJ2-7; no reliable D call. Germline V lookup: CDR1 LNHDA, CDR2 SQIVND (reference sequence). The CDR3 spans 14 residues. The V gene lost 9 bases and the J gene lost 5 bases, with 20 bases spanning the gap. The CDR3 sequence is CASRKLTPIHEQYF. The DNA of the CDR3 is TGTGCCAGCAGAAAACTAACACCTATCCACGAGCAGTACTTC.

V gene TRBV6-5 combines with J gene TRBJ1-5; D possibly corresponds to TRBD1 (6 bases). The germline V and J ends were trimmed by 2 bases and 4 bases, with 15 bases remaining between them. This CDR3 has 16 residues. Germline V gene data show CDR1 as MNHEY and CDR2 as SVGAGI. In DNA form, the CDR3 reads TGTGCCAGCAGTTACCGGGCAGGGGTGAGGAATCAGCCCCAGCATTTT. It translates to CASSYRAGVRNQPQHF.

The chain's CDR3 is CASSEGSPSGGYEQYF. The DNA of the CDR3 is TGTGCCAGCAGTGAAGGGAGTCCTAGCGGGGGCTACGAGCAGTACTTC. The rearrangement joins TRBV6-1 to TRBJ2-7; 10 nucleotides match TRBD2. Germline values: CDR1 MNHNS, CDR2 SASEGT. CDR3 length equals 16 residues. V shed 1 base and J 3 bases; nucleotides not matched to a gene: 6.

The rearrangement uses TRBV5-4 and TRBJ2-7; TRBD1 aligns across 10 bases. J was trimmed by 3 bases and V by 2 bases; bases with no gene match: 8. The CDR3 consists of 16 residues. CDR1 and CDR2 from the germline V gene are SGHNT and YYREEE (reference sequence). In DNA, the CDR3 is TGTGCCAGCAGCTTAGGGACAGGGGATGGCCTCTACGAGCAGTACTTC. The encoded protein is CASSLGTGDGLYEQYF.

This chain links TRBV6-1 with TRBJ1-6; the match to TRBD1 covers 12 bases. The CDR3 loop spans 13 amino acids. Germline CDR1 reads MNHNS; CDR2 reads SASEGT. The junction had 2 bases not matched to a gene; V was cut back by 8 bases and J by 9 bases. CDR3 nucleotides: TGTGCCAGCTGGGACAGGGGGCGTTCACCCCTCCACTTT. Translated, it gives CASWDRGRSPLHF.